Reported below is one T cell receptor (beta chain). The record originates from a study of siplizumab effects on memory and regulatory T cells. V was pared by 5 bases and J by 6 bases, with 15 bases between. The CDR3 totals 14 residues. The germline V gene encodes CDR1 SGHTA and CDR2 FQGNSA. The table came from immunoSEQ multiplex PCR; TCRdb's copy has only in-frame clones and leaves some out. The sample records some 100,000 clones, about 93% being singletons. The chain joins TRBV7-2 to TRBJ2-3; tentatively, D is TRBD1 (5 bases). Material for sequencing was non-Treg CD4+ T cells sorted from blood. This sequence was found in a human donor in good health. The CDR3 sequence is CASSRTHGSDTQYF. DNA of the CDR3: TGTGCCAGCAGCCGGACACACGGTTCTGATACGCAGTATTTT.